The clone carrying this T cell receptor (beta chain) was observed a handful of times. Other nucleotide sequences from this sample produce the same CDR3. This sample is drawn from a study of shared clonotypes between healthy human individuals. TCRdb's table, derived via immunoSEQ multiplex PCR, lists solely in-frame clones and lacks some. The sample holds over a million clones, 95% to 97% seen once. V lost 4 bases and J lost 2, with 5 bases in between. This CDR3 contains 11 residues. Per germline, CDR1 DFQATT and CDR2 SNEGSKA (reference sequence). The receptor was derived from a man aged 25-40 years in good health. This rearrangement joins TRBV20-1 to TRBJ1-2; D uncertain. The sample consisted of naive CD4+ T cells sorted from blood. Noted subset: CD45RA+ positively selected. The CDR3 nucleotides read TGCAGTGCTATCGGGAACTATGGCTACACCTTC. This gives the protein CSAIGNYGYTF.